These 17 T cell receptor beta chains were all obtained from the same sample, sequenced in a study of PD-1 blockade in classical Hodgkin lymphoma. Brentuximab vedotin exposure varied among the patients, all of whom had relapsed after autologous stem cell transplantation. Starting with thawed PBMCs, CD4+ T cells were purified by magnetic negative selection. The assay was immunoSEQ multiplex PCR, and TCRdb's table has in-frame clones only and misses some. The data contain about 12,000 clones, roughly three quarters of them singletons. The starting material was CD4+ T cells from blood, obtained at baseline. Every receptor here comes from a human donor with classical Hodgkin lymphoma.

The rearrangement uses TRBV5-1 and TRBJ2-1; D is uncertain. The CDR3 runs to 12 residues. Looked up from germline, CDR1 is SGHRS and CDR2 is YFSETQ. Trimming shortened V by 0 bases and J by 8 bases, and 6 bases separated the two germline ends. The DNA of the CDR3 is TGCGCCAGCAGCTTGGATTTGGATGAGCAGTTCTTC. It translates to CASSLDLDEQFF.

V gene TRBV6-6 combines with J gene TRBJ1-2; D unresolved. Deletions cut 0 bases from V and 7 bases from J, with 6 bases between. The CDR3 loop spans 12 amino acids. The germline gives CDR1 MNHNY, CDR2 SVGAGI (reference sequence). CDR3: CASSYSQSGYTF. DNA of the CDR3: TGTGCCAGCAGTTACTCTCAGAGTGGCTACACCTTC.

The chain combines TRBV28 with TRBJ2-7; D not resolved. V lost 1 base, J lost 3 bases, and 19 bases lay in between. The CDR3 has 17 amino acids. In germline, CDR1 is MDHEN, CDR2 SYDVKM. In DNA form, the CDR3 reads TGTGCCAGCAGTTTATCGACCACCCGAGACATCAACTACGAGCAGTACTTC. This translates into CASSLSTTRDINYEQYF.

The V call is TRBV29-1, the J call TRBJ1-1, with D perhaps matching TRBD1 (6 bases). V dropped 4 bases and J dropped 6 bases, with 15 bases sitting between them. The CDR3 is 13 amino acids. From germline, CDR1 is SQVTM and CDR2 ANQGSEA. The CDR3 sequence: CSVVTGLLAEAFF. CDR3 in DNA: TGCAGCGTTGTGACAGGCCTGTTGGCTGAAGCTTTCTTT.

CDR3 in DNA: TGTGCCTGGATTGGACAGGCGAACACTGAAGCTTTCTTT. It yields the protein CAWIGQANTEAFF. The rearrangement joins TRBV30 to TRBJ1-1; 7 bases fit TRBD1. The CDR3 is made up of 13 amino acids. J gave up 1 base and V 4 bases, and 3 bases lay outside the gene matches. The germline gives CDR1 GTSNPN, CDR2 SVGIG (reference sequence). Drawing the rest from reference TRBV30 and TRBJ1-1, the complete variable domain is SQTIHQWPATLVQPVGSPLSLECTVEGTSNPNLYWYRQAAGRGLQLLFYSVGIGQISSEVPQNLSASRPQDRQFILSSKKLLLSDSGFYLCAWIGQANTEAFFGQGTRLTVV.

The chain carries TRBV5-4 and TRBJ1-4; D not resolved. The CDR3 length is 15 residues. V was clipped by 4 bases and J by 0 bases, with 10 bases between them. CDR1 and CDR2 (germline): SGHNT, YYREEE (reference sequence). CDR3 in amino acids: CASSHDRATNEKLFF. The CDR3 DNA is TGTGCCAGCAGCCACGACCGTGCAACTAATGAAAAACTGTTTTTT.

The chain couples TRBV28 to TRBJ2-3; 8 positions match TRBD2. Trimming removed 8 bases from V and 0 bases from J; junction bases left unmatched: 4. The CDR3 is 14 residues long. From germline, CDR1 is MDHEN and CDR2 SYDVKM. The CDR3 sequence: CASRTSGSTDTQYF. The CDR3 bases are TGTGCCAGCCGTACTAGCGGAAGCACAGATACGCAGTATTTT.

The rearrangement links TRBV27 to TRBJ2-5; D remains unclear. Looked up from germline, CDR1 is MNHEY and CDR2 is SMNVEV (reference sequence). This CDR3 contains 14 residues. Deletions cut 3 bases from V and 1 base from J, with 9 bases between. The CDR3 spells CASSFFSGQETQYF. The CDR3 DNA sequence: TGTGCCAGCAGTTTCTTCTCGGGCCAAGAGACCCAGTACTTC.

This sequence joins TRBV7-9 and TRBJ2-7, with 9 bases matching TRBD1. V dropped 5 bases and J dropped 6; count of bases not matched to a gene: 14. The germline V gene encodes CDR1 SEHNR and CDR2 FQNEAQ (reference sequence). This CDR3 has 16 residues. This CDR3 is CASSPSGTGIFGEQYF. In nucleotides, the CDR3 is TGTGCCAGCAGCCCCTCCGGGACAGGGATTTTTGGCGAGCAGTACTTC.

This clone has only a few counts. The chain employs TRBV7-9 and TRBJ2-5; D remains ambiguous. V shed 1 base and J shed 1 base, with 7 bases lying between them. Germline V gives CDR1 SEHNR, CDR2 FQNEAQ (reference sequence). CDR3 length: 14 amino acids. The DNA for the CDR3 is TGTGCCAGCAGCTTAGGGGCAGGCCAAGAGACCCAGTACTTC. Protein sequence: CASSLGAGQETQYF.

This clone was seen a few times. The chain has TRBV4-3 and TRBJ2-1; 12 nucleotides agree with TRBD2. Germline V lookup: CDR1 LGHNA, CDR2 YSLEER. The trim removed 4 bases at V and 9 bases at J, leaving 10 bases unmatched. The CDR3 totals 16 residues. In DNA form, the CDR3 reads TGCGCCAGCAGCCGGAGCCCGGGACTAGCGGGCGGTGAGCAGTTCTTC. This sequence encodes CASSRSPGLAGGEQFF.

V and J are TRBV19 and TRBJ2-1; 8 nucleotides agree with TRBD1. Germline trimming cut 0 bases from V and 2 bases from J; bases unmatched to any gene: 3. Per the germline V gene, CDR1 is LNHDA and CDR2 is SQIVND (reference sequence). The length of the CDR3 is 16 residues. The CDR3 region is CASSIDLTGAYNEQFF. The CDR3, as DNA: TGTGCCAGTAGTATAGATCTGACAGGGGCCTACAATGAGCAGTTCTTC.

The J gene is TRBJ2-5, the V gene TRBV27; no clear D gene. The CDR3 consists of 14 residues. V lost 5 bases and J lost 5, with 15 bases in between. In germline, CDR1 is MNHEY, CDR2 SMNVEV (reference sequence). The CDR3 DNA sequence: TGTGCCAGCAGTGCCCTCGTGACCCGTGAGACCCAGTACTTC. It is translated as CASSALVTRETQYF.

The chain joins TRBV7-9 to TRBJ1-4, with 8 bases that match TRBD1. Germline-derived CDR1 and CDR2 are SEHNR and FQNEAQ (reference sequence). This CDR3 has 15 amino acids. V was pared by 5 bases and J by 4 bases, with 6 bases of the junction left unmatched. The CDR3 loop reads CASSRTGHFNEKLFF. For the CDR3, the DNA is TGTGCCAGCAGCCGGACAGGGCATTTTAATGAAAAACTGTTTTTT.

The sample holds one count of this clone. The chain uses TRBV11-2 and TRBJ2-7; D gene unclear. The V gene's germline CDR1 is SGHAT and CDR2 FQNNGV. V was shortened by 1 base and J by 11 bases, with 18 bases between the two germline ends. The CDR3 sequence is 14 residues long. CDR3 loop: CASSLVKDPNLKYF. The DNA for the CDR3 is TGTGCCAGCAGCTTAGTTAAGGACCCGAATCTTAAGTACTTC.

The V gene is TRBV11-2, the J gene TRBJ2-5; TRBD1 agrees at 9 bases. CDR1 and CDR2 (germline): SGHAT, FQNNGV. Trimming removed 5 bases from V and 4 bases from J; junction bases left unmatched: 2. This CDR3 comprises 13 residues. The CDR3 region has the DNA TGTGCCAGCAGCGTGGGACAGGGAGAGACCCAGTACTTC. This codes for CASSVGQGETQYF. Full variable domain (remainder filled in from reference TRBV11-2 and TRBJ2-5): EAGVAQSPRYKIIEKRQSVAFWCNPISGHATLYWYQQILGQGPKLLIQFQNNGVVDDSQLPKDRFSAERLKGVDSTLKIQPAKLEDSAVYLCASSVGQGETQYFGPGTRLLVL.

This chain links TRBV6-1 with TRBJ2-7, with 9 bases matching TRBD1. Germline-derived CDR1 and CDR2 are MNHNS and SASEGT. V shed 4 bases and J 6 bases; nucleotides not matched to a gene: 4. The CDR3 contains 13 residues. The CDR3 DNA reads as TGTGCCAGCAGTGGCGGACAGGGGTTCGAGCAGTACTTC. The encoded protein is CASSGGQGFEQYF.